This T cell receptor beta chain was captured by sequencing in a study of blood T cell repertoires in COVID-19. Whole-study context: The origin of the acute and convalescent COVID-19 samples was the United States, Italy and Spain.

This CDR3 has 15 residues. Per germline, CDR1 LGHDT and CDR2 YNNKEL (reference sequence). Trimming stripped 1 base from V and 6 bases from J, with 10 bases between. This clone was counted between two and nine times. Measured with immunoSEQ multiplex PCR; TCRdb has only the in-frame clones, and not every one. This table has over 300,000 clones, around four fifths appearing once. The V gene is TRBV3-1 (or the pseudogene TRBV3-2), the J gene TRBJ1-6; the D gene is possibly TRBD1 (6 bases). This clonotype originated in a woman aged 45-65 years with acute or convalescent COVID-19. The sequenced sample consisted of peripheral blood. CDR3 DNA sequence: TGTGCCAGCAGCCAAGGAGGGGGTTCTAATTCACCCCTCCACTTT. Its translation is CASSQGGGSNSPLHF.